This T cell receptor beta chain was sequenced during a study of blood T cell repertoires in COVID-19. The overall study: COVID-19 samples collected from the United States, Italy and Spain covered acute and convalescent phases.

The CDR3 is 14 residues long. Germline V lookup: CDR1 LNHDA, CDR2 SQIVND (reference sequence). J gave up 0 bases and V 8 bases, and 6 bases lay outside the gene matches. Authors' processing steps: The assay estimated nucleated cells by amplifying reference gene primers. Here immunoSEQ multiplex PCR was the method, and the copy in TCRdb shows in-frame clones only, minus some. The DNA gave D and trimming, while V, J and clone size come from that table. The sample has approximately 54,000 clones, 75% to 85% seen once. This receptor was obtained from a woman aged 60 to 75 with acute or convalescent COVID-19. Sequenced: peripheral blood. The genes are TRBV19 and TRBJ1-2; 7 positions agree with TRBD1. CDR3 in amino acids: CASGGDRTNYGYTF. CDR3 DNA sequence: TGTGCCAGTGGAGGGGACAGAACTAACTATGGCTACACCTTC. Looking up the rest from reference TRBV19 and TRBJ1-2 gives the full variable domain: DGGITQSPKYLFRKEGQNVTLSCEQNLNHDAMYWYRQDPGQGLRLIYYSQIVNDFQKGDIAEGYSVSREKKESFPLTVTSAQKNPTAFYLCASGGDRTNYGYTFGSGTRLTVV.